Below, 18 T cell receptor beta chains from the same sample are listed, as sequenced in a study of CD8+CD57+ T cells in acquired aplastic anemia. Patients selected for sequencing had displayed CD8+CD57+ cell expansion by flow cytometry. Genomic DNA acted as the template from which TCR beta VDJ combination and CDR3 sequence profiling were carried out. TCRdb reprocessed the reads via MiXCR and lists one record per CDR3 protein. Of roughly 500,000 distinct CDR3 sequences listed, around a third are singletons. Material for sequencing was sorted CD4+, CD8+, or CD8+CD57+ T cells (not recorded which) from PBMCs. These receptors all come from a human donor with aplastic anemia.

As to this clonotype: A single base separates this from a much larger clone, so it may be a read error. V usage is TRBV19 and J usage is TRBJ1-3; D unresolved. The CDR3 extends over 18 amino acids. CDR1 and CDR2 (germline): LNHDA, SQIVND (reference sequence). The CDR3 reads CASSISGTGLGSGNAIYF. The CDR3 nucleotides read TGTGCCAGTAGTATTTCCGGTACTGGCCTCGGGTCTGGAAACGCCATATATTTT.

V usage is TRBV12-5 and J usage is TRBJ1-6; D gene unclear. This CDR3 region has 16 residues. Germline V gene sequence: CDR1 LGHNT, CDR2 FRNRAP. Trimming removed 1 base at V and 7 bases at J, with 14 bases between. The chain's CDR3 is CASGLAQGRINSPLHF. The DNA of the CDR3 is TGTGCTAGTGGTTTGGCCCAAGGACGGATCAATTCACCCCTCCACTTT. Using reference TRBV12-5 and TRBJ1-6 for the parts outside the CDR3, the full variable domain is DARVTQTPRHKVTEMGQEVTMRCQPILGHNTVFWYRQTMMQGLELLAYFRNRAPLDDSGMPKDRFSAEMPDATLATLKIQPSEPRDSAVYFCASGLAQGRINSPLHFGNGTRLTVT.

This clonotype showed up many times. The chain couples TRBV2 to TRBJ1-2; possibly TRBD1 for D (5 bases). CDR3 length: 14 amino acids. Trimming stripped 4 bases from V and 1 base from J, with 10 bases between. Germline values: CDR1 SNHLY, CDR2 FYNNEI. CDR3 DNA: TGTGCCAGCAGTGTAACAGGCGATAACTATGGCTACACCTTC. Amino acids: CASSVTGDNYGYTF. The full variable domain, with the rest looked up from reference TRBV2 and TRBJ1-2, is EPEVTQTPSHQVTQMGQEVILRCVPISNHLYFYWYRQILGQKVEFLVSFYNNEISEKSEIFDDQFSVERPDGSNFTLKIRSTKLEDSAMYFCASSVTGDNYGYTFGSGTRLTVV.

The table lists this clonotype with many counts. V is TRBV7-2 and J is TRBJ1-3, with unresolved D. Trimming took 3 bases from V and 2 from J, leaving 5 bases between them. The CDR3 has 13 amino acids. Germline CDR1 and CDR2: SGHTA and FQGNSA. The CDR3 DNA reads as TGTGCCAGCAGCTTTAAGGCTGGAAACACCATATATTTT. Encoded protein: CASSFKAGNTIYF.

This clonotype has more than one count but fewer than ten. V and J are TRBV4-1 and TRBJ1-5, with a weak D call TRBD1 (5 bases). The CDR3 covers 15 residues. V lost 1 base, J lost 6 bases, and 13 bases lay in between. The germline CDR1 and CDR2 sequences are MGHRA and YSYEKL. Written as DNA, the CDR3 is TGCGCCAGCAGCCAAGGAGTTTGGGGGATTCAGCCCCAGCATTTT. Its translation is CASSQGVWGIQPQHF.

This clonotype was observed at least ten times. For the CDR3, the DNA is TGCAGTGCTGCACAGGGTTCCGATCAGCCCCAGCATTTT. The encoded protein is CSAAQGSDQPQHF. V usage is TRBV20-1 and J usage is TRBJ1-5; D perhaps matches TRBD1 (6 bases). Trimming took 5 bases from V and 5 from J, leaving 13 bases between them. CDR1 is DFQATT, CDR2 SNEGSKA, per germline (reference sequence). The CDR3 consists of 13 residues.

The chain is built from TRBV12-3 or TRBV12-4 and TRBJ1-5; D may be TRBD1 (6 bases). The germline V and J ends were trimmed by 5 bases and 4 bases, with 18 bases remaining between them. This CDR3 has 16 residues. CDR3 DNA sequence: TGTGCCAGCAGTACCCGGAGTGGGGGCCGAAATCAGCCCCAGCATTTT. Translated: CASSTRSGGRNQPQHF.

V is TRBV3-1 and J is TRBJ1-5; D ambiguous. This CDR3 has 14 amino acids. Germline loops: CDR1 LGHDT, CDR2 YNNKEL (reference sequence). V was clipped by 0 bases and J by 9 bases, with 12 bases between them. DNA of the CDR3: TGTGCCAGCAGCCAAGATCAAGGATTGCGGCCCCAGCATTTT. Translation: CASSQDQGLRPQHF.

This clonotype has ten or more counts. This chain links TRBV7-9 with TRBJ2-7, with 9 bases fitting TRBD1. Trimming at V came to 4 bases and at J to 5 bases, leaving 12 bases not matched to a gene. The CDR3 runs 16 residues. Germline CDR1 is SEHNR and CDR2 is FQNEAQ (reference sequence). DNA of the CDR3: TGTGCCAGCAGCTCCGAACCGGGACAGGGCTCTCACGAGCAGTACTTC. Protein product: CASSSEPGQGSHEQYF. Drawing the rest from reference TRBV7-9 and TRBJ2-7, the complete variable domain is DTGVSQNPRHKITKRGQNVTFRCDPISEHNRLYWYRQTLGQGPEFLTYFQNEAQLEKSRLLSDRFSAERPKGSFSTLEIQRTEQGDSAMYLCASSSEPGQGSHEQYFGPGTRLTVT.

This clonotype was counted once. A much larger clonotype is one base distant, so this may be a read error. The chain uses TRBV7-9 and TRBJ1-6, with a possible D match to TRBD1 (6 bases). Germline CDR1 and CDR2: SEHNR and FQNEAQ (reference sequence). The length of the CDR3 is 14 residues. Between the trimmed V and J ends, which lost 2 bases and 7 bases, there was a span of 9 bases. The CDR3 protein is CASSLHQGNSPLHF. The CDR3 DNA is TGTGCCAGCAGCTTACACCAGGGGAATTCACCCCTCCACTTT.

This clonotype was counted ten times or more. The CDR3 bases are TGTGCCAGTAGTCAGGGGACGAGGTGGGAAAAACTGTTTTTT. Translating gives CASSQGTRWEKLFF. The chain carries TRBV19 and TRBJ1-4; weak D call: TRBD1 (6 bases). The CDR3 contains 14 residues. With 5 bases removed from V and 8 bases from J, the gap between germline ends came to 15 bases. The germline V gene has CDR1 LNHDA and CDR2 SQIVND (reference sequence). The full variable domain, its missing parts supplied by reference TRBV19 and TRBJ1-4, is DGGITQSPKYLFRKEGQNVTLSCEQNLNHDAMYWYRQDPGQGLRLIYYSQIVNDFQKGDIAEGYSVSREKKESFPLTVTSAQKNPTAFYLCASSQGTRWEKLFFGSGTQLSVL.

CDR3 sequence: CASSLAQRGRSPLHF. CDR3 nucleotides: TGTGCCAGCAGCTTAGCCCAACGCGGGCGGTCACCCCTCCACTTT. V gene TRBV7-6 combines with J gene TRBJ1-6; unclear D gene. The V gene lost 0 bases and the J gene lost 10 bases, with 13 bases spanning the gap. Germline CDR1 SGHVS, CDR2 FNYEAQ. This CDR3 contains 15 residues.

This sequence joins TRBV4-2 and TRBJ2-7; weak D call: TRBD2 (5 bases). This CDR3 has 19 residues. CDR1 and CDR2 from the germline V gene are LGHNA and YNFKEQ. Trimming took off 0 bases at V and 4 bases at J, with 25 bases between the two ends. DNA for the CDR3: TGTGCCAGCAGCCAAGATGTTCCCCGAGGAGGAATAGGATCGTACGAGCAGTACTTC. Translated, it gives CASSQDVPRGGIGSYEQYF.

The chain combines TRBV28 with TRBJ1-2, with D unclear. With 2 bases removed from V and 4 bases from J, the gap between germline ends came to 8 bases. The germline CDR1 and CDR2 sequences are MDHEN and SYDVKM. The CDR3 totals 13 residues. The CDR3 nucleotides are TGTGCCAGCAGTTTAGAGGCTCTCTATGGCTACACCTTC. The encoded protein is CASSLEALYGYTF.

The chain joins TRBV6-2 or TRBV6-3 to TRBJ2-1, with TRBD2 as a possible D gene (5 bases). Looked up from germline, CDR1 is MNHEY and CDR2 is SVGEGT. Trimming took off 0 bases at V and 8 bases at J, with 17 bases between the two ends. This CDR3 region has 16 residues. The CDR3 reads CASSYSASPLVDEQFF. The CDR3 coding sequence is TGTGCCAGCAGTTACTCGGCTAGCCCACTAGTGGATGAGCAGTTCTTC.

The rearrangement joins TRBV11-1 to TRBJ2-3; possibly TRBD1 or TRBD2 for D (5 bases each). This CDR3 has 16 amino acids. V was cut by 5 bases and J by 0 bases, with 15 bases left in between. Germline V lookup: CDR1 SGHAT, CDR2 FQDESV (reference sequence). The CDR3 DNA is TGTGCCAGCAGCCGGGTGGGGGACCCTAGCACAGATACGCAGTATTTT. This encodes CASSRVGDPSTDTQYF.

This clonotype was observed a handful of times. The rearrangement joins TRBV7-2 to TRBJ2-1; a possible D gene is TRBD2 (5 bases). The V end lost 5 bases, the J end lost 9 bases, and 17 bases lay between the germline ends. Germline CDR1 SGHTA, CDR2 FQGNSA. The CDR3 totals 14 residues. The CDR3 nucleotides read TGTGCCAGCAGCCCGGGGAATGGGCTCGGTGAGCAGTTCTTC. Residues: CASSPGNGLGEQFF.

The chain combines TRBV11-2 with TRBJ2-3; 12 bases line up with TRBD2. The CDR3 runs 16 residues. V was pared by 5 bases and J by 6 bases, with 9 bases of the junction left unmatched. In germline, CDR1 is SGHAT, CDR2 FQNNGV. CDR3 region: CASSQASGGAGDTQYF. Written as DNA, the CDR3 is TGTGCCAGCAGCCAGGCTAGCGGGGGGGCTGGGGATACGCAGTATTTT.